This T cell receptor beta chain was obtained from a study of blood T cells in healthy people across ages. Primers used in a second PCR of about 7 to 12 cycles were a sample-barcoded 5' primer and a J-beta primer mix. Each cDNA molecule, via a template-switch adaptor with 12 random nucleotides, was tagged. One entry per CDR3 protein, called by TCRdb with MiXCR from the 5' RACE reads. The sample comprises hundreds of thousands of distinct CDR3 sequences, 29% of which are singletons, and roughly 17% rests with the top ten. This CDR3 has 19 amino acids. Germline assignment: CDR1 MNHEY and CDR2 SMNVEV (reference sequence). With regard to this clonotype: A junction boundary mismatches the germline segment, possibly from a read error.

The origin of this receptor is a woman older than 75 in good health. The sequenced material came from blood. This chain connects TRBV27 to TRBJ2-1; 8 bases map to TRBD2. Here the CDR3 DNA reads TGTGCCGGCAGTTTCCGGAGGACTCCCGGGGGGGCCCCCCACAATGAGCAGTTCTTC. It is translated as CAGSFRRTPGGAPHNEQFF.